This T cell receptor (beta chain) was identified during a study of T cell responses to AZD1222 COVID-19 vaccine. Germline loops: CDR1 SGHNT, CDR2 YYREEE (reference sequence). Trimming removed 0 bases at V and 7 bases at J, with 23 bases between. The CDR3 is 17 amino acids. TCRdb's copy holds only in-frame clones and misses some; the assay was immunoSEQ multiplex PCR. The sample gives 74,000 or so clones, 80% to 90% of which show up once; about 13% is in the top ten. This clone was seen only once. The chain is built from TRBV5-4 and TRBJ2-7; weak D call: TRBD1 (7 bases). The sample consisted of peripheral blood, taken on day 0 of AZD1222 vaccination. This TCR was sampled from an adult in good health. The CDR3 DNA sequence: TGTGCCAGCAGCTTGGGCGGGACCAGGGGGGCAGTAGGGGAGCAGTACTTC. Translation gives CASSLGGTRGAVGEQYF.